This is a list of T cell receptor beta chains from one sample in a study of PD-1 blockade in classical Hodgkin lymphoma. Sequencing was performed with immunoSEQ multiplex PCR; in TCRdb, only in-frame clones are kept and a portion is missing. The table shows 25,000 to 30,000 clones, with about 91% occurring only once. The sample was CD8+ T cells from blood, taken at baseline. The receptors shown here come from a human donor with classical Hodgkin lymphoma. Both conserved end residues are part of each CDR3. Fields, in order: V gene, clone size, D gene, J gene, CDR3 protein, CDR3 DNA. A D gene is named only where the DNA matches it firmly. The size field is filled for only some rows; it gives once, few, many or a size class.

V gene: TRBV5-1
clone size: once
D gene: .
J gene: TRBJ2-5
CDR3 protein: CASSFGETQYF
CDR3 DNA: TGCGCCAGCAGCTTCGGGGAGACCCAGTACTTC

V gene: TRBV6-5
clone size: .
D gene: .
J gene: TRBJ2-7
CDR3 protein: CASSYSANYEQYF
CDR3 DNA: TGTGCCAGCAGTTACTCGGCGAACTACGAGCAGTACTTC

V gene: TRBV28
clone size: .
D gene: .
J gene: TRBJ2-1
CDR3 protein: CASSLSRGYNEQFF
CDR3 DNA: TGTGCCAGCAGTTTATCAAGGGGTTACAATGAGCAGTTCTTC

V gene: TRBV5-6
clone size: .
D gene: .
J gene: TRBJ2-1
CDR3 protein: CASGTGSGNEQFF
CDR3 DNA: TGTGCCAGCGGTACCGGATCGGGGAATGAGCAGTTCTTC

V gene: TRBV27
clone size: .
D gene: TRBD2
J gene: TRBJ2-1
CDR3 protein: CASSRSSGVYNEQFF
CDR3 DNA: TGTGCCAGCAGTCGGTCCAGCGGGGTTTACAATGAGCAGTTCTTC

V gene: TRBV14
clone size: .
D gene: .
J gene: TRBJ1-2
CDR3 protein: CASSSTGGYGYTF
CDR3 DNA: TGTGCCAGCAGCTCTACTGGGGGCTATGGCTACACCTTC

V gene: TRBV27
clone size: once
D gene: TRBD1
J gene: TRBJ1-1
CDR3 protein: CACKRYDRGPEAFF
CDR3 DNA: TGTGCCTGCAAAAGGTACGACAGGGGCCCTGAAGCTTTCTTT

V gene: TRBV5-1
clone size: .
D gene: .
J gene: TRBJ2-5
CDR3 protein: CASSLEGFGRQETQYF
CDR3 DNA: TGCGCCAGCAGCTTGGAAGGGTTCGGGCGCCAAGAGACCCAGTACTTC

V gene: TRBV2
clone size: .
D gene: .
J gene: TRBJ2-7
CDR3 protein: CASRPTRQTVSIYEQYF
CDR3 DNA: TGTGCCAGCAGACCGACCCGACAGACCGTCTCTATCTACGAGCAGTACTTC

V gene: TRBV30
clone size: .
D gene: .
J gene: TRBJ2-4
CDR3 protein: CAWTSAKNIQYF
CDR3 DNA: TGTGCCTGGACCTCAGCCAAAAACATTCAGTACTTC

V gene: TRBV4-1
clone size: once
D gene: TRBD1
J gene: TRBJ1-6
CDR3 protein: CASSQLTGVSPLHF
CDR3 DNA: TGCGCCAGCAGCCAACTTACAGGGGTTTCACCCCTCCACTTT

V gene: TRBV11-2
clone size: .
D gene: .
J gene: TRBJ1-1
CDR3 protein: CASSGRGKGNTEAFF
CDR3 DNA: TGTGCCAGCAGCGGGCGGGGGAAAGGGAACACTGAAGCTTTCTTT

V gene: TRBV5-1
clone size: .
D gene: TRBD1
J gene: TRBJ2-5
CDR3 protein: CASSSTAPGQVIYQETQYF
CDR3 DNA: TGCGCCAGCAGCTCGACCGCCCCGGGACAGGTCATCTACCAAGAGACCCAGTACTTC

V gene: TRBV6-1
clone size: .
D gene: .
J gene: TRBJ2-7
CDR3 protein: CASSDGFSYEQYF
CDR3 DNA: TGTGCCAGCAGTGACGGATTCTCCTACGAGCAGTACTTC

V gene: TRBV30
clone size: once
D gene: .
J gene: TRBJ2-2
CDR3 protein: CAWSVLGGTGELFF
CDR3 DNA: TGTGCCTGGAGTGTACTTGGGGGCACCGGGGAGCTGTTTTTT

V gene: TRBV23-1
clone size: .
D gene: .
J gene: TRBJ2-5
CDR3 protein: CASSQSHREGTQYF
CDR3 DNA: TGCGCCAGCAGTCAATCGCACAGGGAGGGGACCCAGTACTTC

V gene: TRBV12-5
clone size: .
D gene: .
J gene: TRBJ2-7
CDR3 protein: CASGPEDSSYEQYF
CDR3 DNA: TGTGCTAGTGGTCCCGAGGACAGCTCCTACGAGCAGTACTTC

V gene: TRBV29-1
clone size: .
D gene: TRBD1
J gene: TRBJ1-2
CDR3 protein: CSVRVTGGGYGYTF
CDR3 DNA: TGCAGCGTTAGGGTGACAGGGGGTGGCTATGGCTACACCTTC

V gene: TRBV19
clone size: .
D gene: TRBD1
J gene: TRBJ1-1
CDR3 protein: CASSQDRGAFF
CDR3 DNA: TGTGCCAGTAGCCAGGACAGGGGAGCTTTCTTT

V gene: TRBV30
clone size: .
D gene: .
J gene: TRBJ1-4
CDR3 protein: CAWSRAGEKLFF
CDR3 DNA: TGTGCCTGGAGTCGCGCGGGAGAAAAACTGTTTTTT

V gene: TRBV27
clone size: .
D gene: .
J gene: TRBJ2-7
CDR3 protein: CASSSVRESPYEQYF
CDR3 DNA: TGTGCCAGCAGTTCGGTCCGGGAGTCGCCTTACGAGCAGTACTTC

V gene: TRBV11-2
clone size: .
D gene: TRBD2
J gene: TRBJ2-1
CDR3 protein: CASSHRFGRASYNEQFF
CDR3 DNA: TGCGCCAGCAGCCACCGATTCGGGAGGGCCTCCTACAATGAGCAGTTCTTC

V gene: TRBV29-1
clone size: .
D gene: TRBD2
J gene: TRBJ2-3
CDR3 protein: CSVGLTSGSILDTQYF
CDR3 DNA: TGCAGCGTTGGGCTGACTAGCGGGAGTATATTAGATACGCAGTATTTT

V gene: TRBV10-3
clone size: .
D gene: .
J gene: TRBJ2-7
CDR3 protein: CAIRARSSYEQYF
CDR3 DNA: TGTGCCATCAGGGCCAGGAGCTCCTACGAGCAGTACTTC

V gene: TRBV28
clone size: .
D gene: .
J gene: TRBJ1-1
CDR3 protein: CASSRQPRLLSGNTEAFF
CDR3 DNA: TGTGCCAGCAGTAGGCAGCCGAGACTCTTATCGGGGAACACTGAAGCTTTCTTT

V gene: TRBV27
clone size: .
D gene: TRBD2
J gene: TRBJ2-3
CDR3 protein: CASSFPGLAGDADTQYF
CDR3 DNA: TGTGCCAGCAGTTTCCCGGGACTAGCGGGAGATGCAGATACGCAGTATTTT

V gene: TRBV9
clone size: .
D gene: .
J gene: TRBJ1-2
CDR3 protein: CASSVATGGALGYTF
CDR3 DNA: TGTGCCAGCAGCGTAGCTACGGGGGGGGCCTTAGGCTACACCTTC

V gene: TRBV12-5
clone size: once
D gene: TRBD1
J gene: TRBJ1-5
CDR3 protein: CASGSATGGGNQPQHF
CDR3 DNA: TGTGCTAGTGGTTCCGCAACAGGGGGAGGCAATCAGCCCCAGCATTTT

V gene: TRBV29-1
clone size: .
D gene: TRBD1
J gene: TRBJ2-1
CDR3 protein: CSVDGTADPSSYNEQFF
CDR3 DNA: TGCAGCGTTGACGGGACAGCTGACCCGAGCTCCTACAATGAGCAGTTCTTC

V gene: TRBV28
clone size: .
D gene: TRBD2
J gene: TRBJ2-3
CDR3 protein: CASETSGSTQYF
CDR3 DNA: TGTGCCAGCGAGACTAGCGGGAGCACGCAGTATTTT

V gene: TRBV28
clone size: .
D gene: .
J gene: TRBJ2-7
CDR3 protein: CASSLGSSYEQYF
CDR3 DNA: TGTGCCAGCAGTTTAGGCTCCTCCTACGAGCAGTACTTC

V gene: TRBV9
clone size: .
D gene: TRBD2
J gene: TRBJ2-3
CDR3 protein: CASSVAGTSDTQYF
CDR3 DNA: TGTGCCAGCAGCGTAGCGGGGACTAGCGATACGCAGTATTTT

V gene: TRBV6-5
clone size: .
D gene: TRBD1
J gene: TRBJ1-4
CDR3 protein: CASSLTGGLEKLFF
CDR3 DNA: TGTGCCAGCAGCCTGACAGGGGGTCTTGAAAAACTGTTTTTT

V gene: TRBV6-5
clone size: .
D gene: TRBD2
J gene: TRBJ2-1
CDR3 protein: CASSYLAENPYNEQFF
CDR3 DNA: TGTGCCAGCAGTTACCTAGCGGAAAACCCTTACAATGAGCAGTTCTTC

V gene: TRBV5-1
clone size: .
D gene: .
J gene: TRBJ1-1
CDR3 protein: CASSFGGEWAEAFF
CDR3 DNA: TGCGCCAGCAGCTTCGGGGGTGAGTGGGCTGAAGCTTTCTTT

V gene: TRBV5-1
clone size: .
D gene: .
J gene: TRBJ2-3
CDR3 protein: CASSGAGRLSTDTQYF
CDR3 DNA: TGCGCCAGCAGCGGTGCCGGGCGTCTTAGCACAGATACGCAGTATTTT

V gene: TRBV27
clone size: .
D gene: TRBD2
J gene: TRBJ2-3
CDR3 protein: CASTRAGGITDTQYF
CDR3 DNA: TGTGCCAGCACAAGAGCGGGAGGAATCACAGATACGCAGTATTTT

V gene: TRBV28
clone size: .
D gene: .
J gene: TRBJ1-2
CDR3 protein: CASSSKGTGNGYTF
CDR3 DNA: TGTGCCAGCAGTTCAAAAGGGACGGGTAATGGCTACACCTTC

V gene: TRBV28
clone size: once
D gene: TRBD2
J gene: TRBJ2-1
CDR3 protein: CASSLASGLVYNEQFF
CDR3 DNA: TGTGCCAGCAGTCTCGCTAGCGGTTTGGTTTACAATGAGCAGTTCTTC

V gene: TRBV28
clone size: few
D gene: TRBD2
J gene: TRBJ2-7
CDR3 protein: CASRERTSGSYEQYF
CDR3 DNA: TGTGCCAGCAGGGAACGGACTAGCGGGAGCTACGAGCAGTACTTC

V gene: TRBV7-9
clone size: .
D gene: .
J gene: TRBJ2-7
CDR3 protein: CASSFSYEQYF
CDR3 DNA: TGTGCCAGCAGCTTCTCCTACGAGCAGTACTTC

V gene: TRBV6-1
clone size: .
D gene: .
J gene: TRBJ1-1
CDR3 protein: CASSEWLGGSTEAFF
CDR3 DNA: TGTGCCAGCAGTGAATGGTTGGGGGGAAGCACTGAAGCTTTCTTT

V gene: TRBV19
clone size: .
D gene: .
J gene: TRBJ2-5
CDR3 protein: CASRFPTGTLQETQYF
CDR3 DNA: TGTGCCAGCCGATTCCCTACAGGTACCCTCCAAGAGACCCAGTACTTC

V gene: TRBV9
clone size: .
D gene: .
J gene: TRBJ1-1
CDR3 protein: CASSLVEHSDPEAFF
CDR3 DNA: TGTGCCAGCAGCCTCGTTGAACATTCCGATCCTGAAGCTTTCTTT

V gene: TRBV11-1
clone size: few
D gene: .
J gene: TRBJ2-3
CDR3 protein: CASSVLPPRIITDTQYF
CDR3 DNA: TGTGCCAGCAGCGTGCTGCCACCCAGGATAATCACAGATACGCAGTATTTT

V gene: TRBV7-9
clone size: .
D gene: TRBD2
J gene: TRBJ2-7
CDR3 protein: CASSDPTSGASYEQYF
CDR3 DNA: TGTGCCAGCAGCGATCCGACTAGCGGGGCTTCCTACGAGCAGTACTTC

V gene: TRBV28
clone size: once
D gene: TRBD1
J gene: TRBJ1-1
CDR3 protein: CASSLGFYRGRMNTEAFF
CDR3 DNA: TGTGCCAGCAGTTTGGGTTTTTACAGGGGCCGAATGAACACTGAAGCTTTCTTT